These 10 T cell receptor beta chains share one sample of origin, sequenced in a study of blood T cells in healthy people across ages. For the second PCR, which ran for roughly 7 to 11 cycles, a sample-barcoded 5' primer and a J-beta primer mix were used. TCRdb reprocessed the 5' RACE reads via MiXCR and lists one record per CDR3 protein. The table records roughly 800,000 distinct CDR3 sequences, roughly 50% of them present only once. The sequencing input was blood. Every receptor here comes from a man aged 25 to 40 in good health.

The chain joins TRBV7-9 to TRBJ2-3; tentative D call: TRBD2 (5 bases). Deletions cut 0 bases from V and 2 bases from J, with 21 bases between. Per germline, CDR1 SEHNR and CDR2 FQNEAQ (reference sequence). CDR3 length: 19 amino acids. CDR3 protein: CASSLASFTGNTPTDTQYF. The CDR3 DNA follows: TGTGCCAGCAGCTTAGCTTCTTTCACGGGGAACACTCCCACAGATACGCAGTATTTT.

The CDR3: CASSWAGRITDTQYF. DNA of the CDR3: TGTGCCAGTTCTTGGGCCGGGAGGATTACAGATACGCAGTATTTT. The genes are TRBV12-3 or TRBV12-4 and TRBJ2-3, with TRBD2 identical over 7 bases. The V segment lost 9 bases and the J segment 3 bases; nucleotides outside the gene matches: 12. CDR3 length equals 15 residues.

This rearrangement joins TRBV28 to TRBJ2-1, with D possibly being TRBD2 (5 bases). The V gene's germline CDR1 is MDHEN and CDR2 SYDVKM. The ends were cut back, 7 bases at V and 6 bases at J, with 13 bases in the middle. CDR3 length: 13 residues. CDR3 region: CASTPVRVNEQFF. The CDR3 DNA reads as TGTGCCAGCACCCCAGTGAGGGTCAATGAGCAGTTCTTC.

The V call is TRBV11-1, the J call TRBJ2-5; the match to TRBD1 covers 7 bases. The J call may be in error: the DNA end matches TRBJ2-7 better. This CDR3 region has 15 residues. Germline CDR1 and CDR2: SGHAT and FQDESV (reference sequence). The CDR3 nucleotides read TGTGCCAGCAGCCTCCGGGACAGCCTATCCTACGAGCAGTACTTC. It is translated as CASSLRDSLSYEQYF.

V is TRBV18 and J is TRBJ2-7; 7 bases are a match to TRBD1. Germline V lookup: CDR1 KGHSH, CDR2 LQKENI. V lost 5 bases and J lost 5; bases outside the gene matches: 3. This CDR3 has 12 amino acids. The CDR3 region is CASSATGDEQYF. The CDR3 bases are TGTGCCAGCTCAGCTACAGGGGACGAGCAGTACTTC.

This clonotype occurred a few times. V usage is TRBV29-1 and J usage is TRBJ2-7; no clear D gene. V was pared by 5 bases and J by 6 bases, with 8 bases between. CDR3 length: 10 amino acids. CDR1 and CDR2 from the germline V gene are SQVTM and ANQGSEA. CDR3: CSVQAGEQYF. The CDR3 DNA reads TGCAGCGTTCAGGCCGGCGAGCAGTACTTC.

This chain connects TRBV7-2 to TRBJ2-1; D gene uncertain. The length of the CDR3 is 14 residues. Germline assignment: CDR1 SGHTA and CDR2 FQGNSA. With 5 bases removed from V and 5 bases from J, the gap between germline ends came to 13 bases. In DNA form, the CDR3 reads TGTGCCAGCAGCCTTGGACCAGAGAACAATGAGCAGTTCTTC. It codes for CASSLGPENNEQFF.

CDR3 in DNA: TGTGCCAGCAGCTTAGACTTCGTACGTGAGCAGTTCTTC. This gives the protein CASSLDFVREQFF. The V gene is TRBV7-2, the J gene TRBJ2-1, with D unclear. The CDR3 length is 13 residues. V gave up 1 base and J gave up 9 bases, with 10 bases separating them. CDR1 and CDR2 (germline): SGHTA, FQGNSA.

The chain carries TRBV5-1 and TRBJ2-7; D may be TRBD1 or TRBD2 (5 bases each). CDR1 is SGHRS, CDR2 YFSETQ, per germline. The ends were cut back, 0 bases at V and 1 base at J, with 11 bases in the middle. The CDR3 loop spans 15 amino acids. CDR3 nucleotides: TGCGCCAGCAGCTTGGGCTGGGACGGATCCTACGAGCAGTACTTC. Translated, it gives CASSLGWDGSYEQYF.

V usage is TRBV12-5 and J usage is TRBJ1-5; 7 bases line up with TRBD1. V gave up 0 bases and J gave up 0 bases; unmatched junction bases: 5. CDR1 LGHNT and CDR2 FRNRAP come from the germline V gene. The CDR3 is 17 residues long. The CDR3 is CASGLVTGTASNQPQHF. DNA for the CDR3: TGTGCTAGTGGTTTGGTAACAGGGACAGCTAGCAATCAGCCCCAGCATTTT.